This T cell receptor beta chain originates from a study of blood T cell repertoires in COVID-19. Authors' processing steps: Estimated nucleated cell counts came from reference gene primer amplification. Only in-frame clones appear in the TCRdb table, and some are missing; sequencing was by immunoSEQ multiplex PCR. V, J and clone size are taken as reported in that table, and D and trimming were inferred from the DNA itself. The table records some 100,000 clones, 80% to 90% of them present only once. The CDR3 has 16 residues. Trimming at V came to 4 bases and at J to 4 bases, leaving 9 bases not matched to a gene. CDR1 and CDR2 from the germline V gene are SGDLS and YYNGEE.

This clonotype originated in a woman aged 70-85 years with acute or convalescent COVID-19. Sequencing was done on a sample of peripheral blood. The gene calls are TRBV9 and TRBJ2-2, with 8 bases identical to TRBD1. The CDR3, as DNA: TGTGCCAGCAGCCCAATCAGGGGGCGGGTCACCGGGGAGCTGTTTTTT. Translation: CASSPIRGRVTGELFF.